Following are 26 T cell receptor beta chains from one sample sequenced in a study of blood T cells in healthy people across ages. A second roughly 6 to 12 cycle PCR used barcoded and J-beta primers. TCRdb analysed the 5' RACE reads with MiXCR anew, one entry per CDR3 protein. The sample has about 830,000 distinct CDR3 sequences, about 62% seen once; the top ten hold around a quarter. Source material: blood. The receptors derive from a man in his thirties or forties in good health.

The genes are TRBV7-9 and TRBJ1-4, with unresolved D. V lost 6 bases and J lost 7, with 24 bases in between. The CDR3 has 17 amino acids. Germline loops: CDR1 SEHNR, CDR2 FQNEAQ (reference sequence). The CDR3 DNA is TGTGCCAGCAGTCGGAGCATGGCGCGCCTGAGCGGTGAAAAACTGTTTTTT. Its translation: CASSRSMARLSGEKLFF.

The V gene is TRBV4-2, the J gene TRBJ2-7, with 8 bases fitting TRBD1. V was clipped by 2 bases and J by 2 bases; unmatched bases: 8. CDR3 length: 16 amino acids. In germline, CDR1 is LGHNA, CDR2 YNFKEQ. DNA for the CDR3: TGTGCCAGCAGCCAAAGATCCGGGACAGGACCCTACGAGCAGTACTTC. It yields the protein CASSQRSGTGPYEQYF.

This chain links TRBV29-1 with TRBJ1-2; D not certain. The CDR3 runs 11 residues. Germline-derived CDR1 and CDR2 are SQVTM and ANQGSEA. Trimming took off 7 bases at V and 8 bases at J, with 14 bases between the two ends. The CDR3 DNA is TGCAGCGGTAAGGTCTCAACCGGCTACACCTTC. This sequence encodes CSGKVSTGYTF.

This clonotype was counted only a few times. The chain recombines TRBV29-1 with TRBJ2-6; D uncertain. The CDR3 spans 14 residues. Trimming cost V 1 base and J 0 bases, with 4 bases left between them. Germline V gene sequence: CDR1 SQVTM, CDR2 ANQGSEA. CDR3 nucleotides: TGCAGCGTTGAAGCAGGCTCTGGGGCCAACGTCCTGACTTTC. This sequence encodes CSVEAGSGANVLTF.

V and J are TRBV29-1 and TRBJ2-3; D uncertain. This CDR3 has 13 amino acids. Germline CDR1 reads SQVTM; CDR2 reads ANQGSEA. Trimming cost V 4 bases and J 2 bases, with 10 bases left between them. In DNA form, the CDR3 reads TGCAGCGTTGGTGCTCAGAACACAGATACGCAGTATTTT. Its protein is CSVGAQNTDTQYF.

CDR3 bases: TGTGCCAGCAGGGAGGGGGTCGAGCAGTACTTC. Protein: CASREGVEQYF. The V gene is TRBV27, the J gene TRBJ2-7, with D perhaps matching TRBD1 or TRBD2 (6 bases each). The CDR3 has 11 residues. The germline gives CDR1 MNHEY, CDR2 SMNVEV (reference sequence). V lost 6 bases, J lost 6 bases, and 9 bases lay in between.

This clonotype was seen only a few times. V is TRBV25-1 and J is TRBJ1-6; D uncertain. Germline V CDR1 and CDR2: MGHDK, SYGVNS. The V and J ends lost 5 bases and 6 bases respectively, with 2 bases between them. The CDR3 contains 11 residues. In DNA form, the CDR3 reads TGTGCCAGCAGTTCTAATTCACCCCTCCACTTT. This codes for CASSSNSPLHF.

The J gene is TRBJ1-2, the V gene TRBV7-6, with D perhaps matching TRBD1 (5 bases). Trimming stripped 0 bases from V and 7 bases from J, with 12 bases between. The CDR3 totals 14 residues. Germline CDR1 SGHVS, CDR2 FNYEAQ. Here the CDR3 reads CASSLALQGSGYTF. CDR3 coding DNA: TGTGCCAGCAGCTTAGCGCTTCAGGGCTCTGGCTACACCTTC.

This chain uses TRBV11-3 with TRBJ2-1; 7 bases agree with TRBD2. V lost 5 bases, J lost 7 bases, and 8 bases stayed unmatched. The V gene's germline CDR1 is SGHNT and CDR2 YENEEA. This CDR3 spans 14 amino acids. The CDR3 sequence: CASSRKRGGNEQFF. In nucleotides, the CDR3 is TGTGCCAGCAGCCGTAAGCGGGGAGGGAATGAGCAGTTCTTC.

The CDR3 here is CASSLFVTSGGSNEQFF. CDR3 nucleotides: TGTGCCAGCAGCTTGTTCGTAACTAGCGGGGGGAGTAATGAGCAGTTCTTC. This chain connects TRBV11-2 to TRBJ2-1; 12 bases map to TRBD2. Germline CDR1 is SGHAT and CDR2 is FQNNGV. The CDR3 has 17 amino acids. V shed 3 bases and J 7 bases; nucleotides not matched to a gene: 10. Using reference TRBV11-2 and TRBJ2-1 for the parts outside the CDR3, the full variable domain is EAGVAQSPRYKIIEKRQSVAFWCNPISGHATLYWYQQILGQGPKLLIQFQNNGVVDDSQLPKDRFSAERLKGVDSTLKIQPAKLEDSAVYLCASSLFVTSGGSNEQFFGPGTRLTVL.

V gene TRBV5-1 combines with J gene TRBJ2-3; tentatively, D is TRBD2 (6 bases). Per germline, CDR1 SGHRS and CDR2 YFSETQ. The V end was cut by 3 bases, the J end by 0 bases, with 20 bases between. The CDR3 length is 18 residues. The CDR3 bases are TGCGCCAGCAGCTCCGCGGCGGGGCGGAGAACTAGCACAGATACGCAGTATTTT. Its translation is CASSSAAGRRTSTDTQYF.

The chain is built from TRBV21-1 and TRBJ2-7; the DNA was not used to check the table's D call, TRBD2. The end of the DNA is better explained by TRBJ2-5, so the J call may be wrong. TRBV21-1 is given as a pseudogene. The CDR3 is 18 amino acids. The CDR3 spells CASSLKQASTKTWETQYF. The DNA of the CDR3 is TGTGCCAGCAGCCTCAAACAAGCTTCCACAAAAACTTGGGAGACCCAGTACTTC.

J is TRBJ2-5 and V is TRBV28; 9 bases line up with TRBD1. Germline CDR1 reads MDHEN; CDR2 reads SYDVKM. CDR3 length equals 13 residues. The junction had 13 bases not matched to a gene; V was cut back by 9 bases and J by 11 bases. CDR3 amino acids: CASRQGGPYKQYF. The CDR3 DNA follows: TGTGCCAGTCGACAGGGGGGACCCTACAAGCAGTACTTC.

Concerning this clonotype: A much bigger clone sits one base away, suggesting this may be a read error. V gene TRBV5-1 combines with J gene TRBJ2-6; possibly TRBD1 for D (5 bases). Germline V gene lookup returns CDR1 SGHRS and CDR2 YFSETQ. The CDR3 is 15 residues long. The CDR3 nucleotides are TGCGCCAGCAGCTTGGAGGCAGCTGGGGCCAACGTCCCGACTTTC. Translation: CASSLEAAGANVPTF.

The genes are TRBV3-1 and TRBJ2-3; perhaps TRBD2 as D (5 bases). Germline assignment: CDR1 LGHDT and CDR2 YNNKEL (reference sequence). The CDR3 sequence is 14 residues long. The germline V and J ends were trimmed by 0 bases and 3 bases, with 7 bases remaining between them. In DNA, the CDR3 is TGTGCCAGCAGCCAAGATCTAGCAACAGATACGCAGTATTTT. Translating it yields CASSQDLATDTQYF.

The CDR3 is CSVVLGRYEQYF. The CDR3 DNA reads TGCAGCGTTGTTTTAGGGCGGTACGAGCAGTACTTC. This chain connects TRBV29-1 to TRBJ2-7; no clear D gene. CDR3 length: 12 residues. V gave up 4 bases and J gave up 4 bases, with 11 bases separating them. The germline V gene has CDR1 SQVTM and CDR2 ANQGSEA.

This rearrangement joins TRBV29-1 to TRBJ1-2; perhaps TRBD1 as D (5 bases). The CDR3 has 12 amino acids. The V gene lost 4 bases and the J gene lost 4 bases, with 10 bases spanning the gap. Germline CDR1 is SQVTM and CDR2 is ANQGSEA. The CDR3 here is CSVGLGAYGYTF. CDR3 sequence (DNA): TGCAGCGTTGGGTTAGGGGCCTATGGCTACACCTTC.

V usage is TRBV29-1 and J usage is TRBJ2-1, with D uncertain. The CDR3 runs to 12 residues. The ends were cut back, 1 base at V and 7 bases at J, with 8 bases in the middle. CDR1 is SQVTM and CDR2 is ANQGSEA in the germline V gene. The CDR3 DNA reads TGCAGCGTTGAAGGGTTGCTAAATGAGCAGTTCTTC. The encoded protein is CSVEGLLNEQFF.

V is TRBV6-1 and J is TRBJ2-1, with a possible D match to TRBD2 (6 bases). Germline-derived CDR1 and CDR2 are MNHNS and SASEGT. Trimming left V 2 bases short and J 1 base short, with 18 bases between. The CDR3 length is 18 residues. The CDR3 bases are TGTGCCAGCAGTGAAATTGTTGTGGAGGGTGGATCCTACAATGAGCAGTTCTTC. Its protein is CASSEIVVEGGSYNEQFF.

This clonotype has just a few counts. The chain employs TRBV7-2 and TRBJ2-1; the D gene is possibly TRBD1 (6 bases). The germline V gene has CDR1 SGHTA and CDR2 FQGNSA. This CDR3 comprises 14 residues. V lost 5 bases to trimming and J lost 9 bases, with 17 bases between them. The CDR3: CASSVGTLGGEQFF. The CDR3, as DNA: TGTGCCAGCAGCGTGGGTACGCTAGGGGGTGAGCAGTTCTTC.

This sequence joins TRBV18 and TRBJ2-3; 14 nucleotides align to TRBD2. Unmatched junction bases numbered 12, after V lost 3 bases and J lost 1 base. CDR1 KGHSH and CDR2 LQKENI come from the germline V gene. This CDR3 has 20 amino acids. CDR3 sequence: CASSPLRRTSGRLRTDTQYF. The DNA for the CDR3 is TGTGCCAGCTCACCCCTCAGGAGGACTAGCGGGAGGTTGCGCACAGATACGCAGTATTTT.

The J gene is TRBJ1-1, the V gene TRBV29-1; 8 nucleotides line up with TRBD1. CDR1 and CDR2 (germline): SQVTM, ANQGSEA. The CDR3 loop spans 17 amino acids. With 3 bases clipped from V and 0 bases from J, the junction kept 12 bases outside the gene matches. CDR3 bases: TGCAGCGTTGATGCAGGGTCAGGGGGCCTAATGAACACTGAAGCTTTCTTT. Its protein product is CSVDAGSGGLMNTEAFF.

This rearrangement joins TRBV4-3 to TRBJ1-2; D unresolved. This CDR3 contains 14 residues. With 6 bases removed from V and 5 bases from J, the gap between germline ends came to 16 bases. The germline V gene encodes CDR1 LGHNA and CDR2 YSLEER. CDR3 coding DNA: TGCGCCAGCAGTCAACGGCCGGAGCGGTATGGCTACACCTTC. Its translation is CASSQRPERYGYTF.

The V and J genes are TRBV24-1 and TRBJ2-5; no definite D call. Trimming stripped 4 bases from V and 1 base from J, with 6 bases between. CDR3 length equals 13 residues. Germline V lookup: CDR1 KGHDR, CDR2 SFDVKD. CDR3: CATSEPFQETQYF. The CDR3 DNA follows: TGTGCCACCAGTGAACCGTTCCAAGAGACCCAGTACTTC.

The chain joins TRBV29-1 to TRBJ2-6, with TRBD2 matching 7 bases. The CDR3 sequence is 14 residues long. Trimming removed 4 bases from V and 2 bases from J; junction bases left unmatched: 2. Germline CDR1 SQVTM, CDR2 ANQGSEA. The CDR3 nucleotides read TGCAGCGTTGGGGGAGGGCCTGGGGCCAACGTCCTGACTTTC. This encodes CSVGGGPGANVLTF.

This clonotype was counted only a few times. This rearrangement joins TRBV20-1 to TRBJ2-7; D unclear. There are 13 residues in the CDR3. The V end lost 5 bases, the J end lost 3 bases, and 14 bases lay between the germline ends. CDR1 is DFQATT, CDR2 SNEGSKA, per germline (reference sequence). The CDR3 here is CSAGVSSYYEQYF. Written as DNA, the CDR3 is TGCAGTGCTGGAGTTAGCAGCTACTACGAGCAGTACTTC.